Below, 27 T cell receptor beta chains from the same sample are listed, as sequenced in a study of long-term antiretroviral therapy in people with HIV. Researchers ran immunoSEQ v3.0 at survey level. Some clones are missing from TCRdb's copy, which holds only in-frame ones; the method was immunoSEQ multiplex PCR. The data contain tens of thousands of clones, around 86% of them singletons. Sequences were derived from unsorted PBMCs, sampled 2.9 years after starting antiretroviral therapy. These receptors all stem from a man aged 45-65 years with HIV.

V gene TRBV28 combines with J gene TRBJ1-5; D is unresolved. Germline-derived CDR1 and CDR2 are MDHEN and SYDVKM. This CDR3 has 13 residues. Deletions cut 7 bases from V and 4 bases from J, with 11 bases between. CDR3 loop: CASTGTLNQPQHF. The CDR3 nucleotides are TGTGCCAGCACCGGCACATTAAATCAGCCCCAGCATTTT. The entire variable domain, with the rest obtained from reference TRBV28 and TRBJ1-5, is as follows: DVKVTQSSRYLVKRTGEKVFLECVQDMDHENMFWYRQDPGLGLRLIYFSYDVKMKEKGDIPEGYSVSREKKERFSLILESASTNQTSMYLCASTGTLNQPQHFGDGTRLSIL.

CDR3 nucleotides: TGCGCCAGCACCCTGAGTCGTCCAGGGGGCATTTCCTACGAGCAGTACTTC. Its protein product is CASTLSRPGGISYEQYF. The rearrangement uses TRBV10-2 and TRBJ2-7; 8 bases align to TRBD1. Germline CDR1 is WSHSY and CDR2 is SAAADI. Germline trimming cut 7 bases from V and 1 base from J; bases unmatched to any gene: 15. The CDR3 extends over 17 amino acids.

The CDR3 loop reads CASTSTTNTIYF. The CDR3 DNA reads as TGTGCCAGCACCTCGACTACAAACACCATATATTTT. The chain combines TRBV28 with TRBJ1-3; no reliable D call. Trimming cost V 7 bases and J 6 bases, with 10 bases left between them. CDR3 length: 12 residues. CDR1 MDHEN and CDR2 SYDVKM come from the germline V gene.

The gene calls are TRBV27 and TRBJ1-4, with 8 nucleotides matching TRBD1. This CDR3 spans 20 amino acids. Germline CDR1 is MNHEY and CDR2 is SMNVEV (reference sequence). Trimming at V came to 0 bases and at J to 0 bases, leaving 12 bases not matched to a gene. The CDR3: CASSLSHRGIRPTTNEKLFF. The DNA of the CDR3 is TGTGCCAGCAGTTTATCCCACAGGGGGATAAGGCCAACAACTAATGAAAAACTGTTTTTT.

The CDR3 protein is CASSERRQQETQYF. In DNA form, the CDR3 reads TGTGCCAGCAGTGAACGACGCCAACAAGAGACCCAGTACTTC. The rearrangement uses TRBV6-1 and TRBJ2-5, with no clear D. Between the trimmed V and J ends, which lost 2 bases and 2 bases, there was a span of 9 bases. This CDR3 region has 14 residues. Per germline, CDR1 MNHNS and CDR2 SASEGT.

The J gene is TRBJ1-4, the V gene TRBV30; no clear D. Germline V CDR1 and CDR2: GTSNPN, SVGIG (reference sequence). V was shortened by 1 base and J by 1 base, with 7 bases between the two germline ends. The CDR3 totals 14 residues. As DNA, the CDR3 is TGTGCCTGGAGTGGAGAGGGAACTAATGAAAAACTGTTTTTT. Protein: CAWSGEGTNEKLFF.

This clone came up a few times. V and J are TRBV7-6 and TRBJ2-7; 10 nucleotides line up with TRBD1. From germline, CDR1 is SGHVS and CDR2 FNYEAQ. The CDR3 covers 15 residues. V was clipped by 3 bases and J by 9 bases; unmatched bases: 11. Written as DNA, the CDR3 is TGTGCCAGCAGCTTTGCCCCGGGACAGGGGAAAGTGCAGTACTTC. Amino acid sequence: CASSFAPGQGKVQYF.

The CDR3 DNA sequence: TGTGCCAGCAGCCCTAGAAACACCGGGGAGCTGTTTTTT. It encodes CASSPRNTGELFF. The V call is TRBV7-3, the J call TRBJ2-2; D unclear. V was clipped by 5 bases and J by 2 bases, with 6 bases between them. The germline V gene encodes CDR1 SGHTA and CDR2 FQGTGA. CDR3 length: 13 residues.

The genes are TRBV4-2 and TRBJ1-2; 8 nucleotides align to TRBD1. The CDR3 has 15 amino acids. The germline V gene encodes CDR1 LGHNA and CDR2 YNFKEQ. The trim removed 6 bases at V and 6 bases at J, leaving 12 bases unmatched. The chain's CDR3 is CASRQPTDRADGYTF. In DNA, the CDR3 is TGTGCCAGCAGGCAACCTACGGACAGGGCCGATGGCTACACCTTC.

This clone was picked up a small number of times. The chain recombines TRBV7-6 with TRBJ2-7; TRBD1 matches at 8 bases. Germline V gene lookup returns CDR1 SGHVS and CDR2 FNYEAQ. The CDR3 extends over 15 amino acids. The V gene end was trimmed by 10 bases and the J gene end by 1 base; junction bases not matched to a gene: 12. CDR3 DNA sequence: TGTGCCACATCGGGACAGGACCAGGGATCCTACGAGCAGTACTTC. Its translation is CATSGQDQGSYEQYF. Full variable domain (rest looked up from reference TRBV7-6 and TRBJ2-7): GAGVSQSPRYKVTKRGQDVALRCDPISGHVSLYWYRQALGQGPEFLTYFNYEAQQDKSGLPNDRFSAERPEGSISTLTIQRTEQRDSAMYRCATSGQDQGSYEQYFGPGTRLTVT.

This sequence joins TRBV7-6 and TRBJ2-1; TRBD1 matches 8 bases. Germline CDR1 SGHVS, CDR2 FNYEAQ. Trimming took 1 base from V and 7 from J; bases not matched to a gene: 3. CDR3 length: 14 residues. This chain's CDR3 is CASSLGTGLNEQFF. The CDR3 DNA reads TGTGCCAGCAGCTTAGGGACAGGGCTTAATGAGCAGTTCTTC.

The chain is built from TRBV19 and TRBJ2-1, with D unclear. The V gene lost 1 base and the J gene lost 4 bases, with 2 bases spanning the gap. The CDR3 runs to 12 residues. Looked up from germline, CDR1 is LNHDA and CDR2 is SQIVND (reference sequence). Written as DNA, the CDR3 is TGTGCCAGTAGTATAGGATACAATGAGCAGTTCTTC. Its translation: CASSIGYNEQFF.

The CDR3 DNA is TGCGCCAGCAGCCAAGATCTGCTCAGCTCCTACAATGAGCAGTTCTTC. Protein sequence: CASSQDLLSSYNEQFF. The J gene is TRBJ2-1, the V gene TRBV4-1; no clear D. Germline assignment: CDR1 MGHRA and CDR2 YSYEKL. This CDR3 has 16 residues. The ends were cut back, 0 bases at V and 0 bases at J, with 9 bases in the middle.

The gene calls are TRBV7-3 and TRBJ1-1; 10 nucleotides match TRBD1. Unmatched junction bases numbered 2, after V lost 2 bases and J lost 8 bases. The CDR3 is 13 amino acids. Germline values: CDR1 SGHTA, CDR2 FQGTGA. The CDR3 here is CASSLGTGEEAFF. The CDR3 DNA is TGTGCCAGCAGCTTAGGGACAGGGGAGGAAGCTTTCTTT.

The chain combines TRBV5-6 with TRBJ2-5; D not resolved. The length of the CDR3 is 14 residues. V lost 1 base and J 1 base, leaving 8 bases between the germline ends. Germline V gives CDR1 SGHDT, CDR2 YYEEEE. In DNA, the CDR3 is TGTGCCAGCAGCTTGTATTCGTCCCAAGAGACCCAGTACTTC. The encoded protein is CASSLYSSQETQYF.

The chain is built from TRBV28 and TRBJ1-5; the D is unclear. The CDR3 has 13 amino acids. V was cut by 4 bases and J by 7 bases, with 11 bases left in between. Per germline, CDR1 MDHEN and CDR2 SYDVKM. The CDR3 region has the DNA TGTGCCAGCAGTTCTCCTGGGGAGCAGCCCCAGCATTTT. As protein: CASSSPGEQPQHF.

The rearrangement uses TRBV7-8 and TRBJ2-5; D ambiguous. Between the trimmed V and J ends, which lost 2 bases and 1 base, there was a span of 8 bases. The length of the CDR3 is 14 residues. CDR1 is SGHVS, CDR2 FQNEAQ, per germline. This CDR3 reads CASSLRVFQETQYF. The CDR3 DNA reads as TGTGCCAGCAGCTTAAGGGTCTTCCAAGAGACCCAGTACTTC.

The chain is built from TRBV30 and TRBJ2-1; possible D gene TRBD2, 5 bases. Trimming removed 5 bases from V and 3 bases from J, with 14 bases in between. Germline-derived CDR1 and CDR2 are GTSNPN and SVGIG (reference sequence). The CDR3 length is 14 residues. CDR3 amino acids: CAWGRGGDYNEQFF. The CDR3 DNA is TGTGCCTGGGGGAGAGGTGGGGACTACAATGAGCAGTTCTTC.

This sequence joins TRBV6-6 and TRBJ1-2; D unresolved. The germline V gene has CDR1 MNHNY and CDR2 SVGAGI (reference sequence). There are 15 residues in the CDR3. V was clipped by 5 bases and J by 6 bases, with 19 bases between them. As DNA, the CDR3 is TGTGCCAGCAGTAGCCTTCGTAGGCATCGGGATGGCTACACCTTC. Its protein product is CASSSLRRHRDGYTF.

J is TRBJ2-5 and V is TRBV4-1; D remains unclear. The CDR3 is 13 amino acids. Looked up from germline, CDR1 is MGHRA and CDR2 is YSYEKL. Trimming pared 1 base from V and 5 bases from J, leaving 8 bases between. The DNA of the CDR3 is TGCGCCAGCAGCCAAGGGGTGGAGGAGACCCAGTACTTC. It yields the protein CASSQGVEETQYF.

The chain employs TRBV28 and TRBJ1-1; tentatively, D is TRBD1 (6 bases). CDR3 length: 13 residues. Trimming took off 8 bases at V and 0 bases at J, with 10 bases between the two ends. Germline CDR1 MDHEN, CDR2 SYDVKM. The DNA of the CDR3 is TGTGCCAGCTTCGGACAGATGAACACTGAAGCTTTCTTT. It yields the protein CASFGQMNTEAFF.

By frequency in the sample, this clone is medium-sized (0.01 to 0.1%). This rearrangement joins TRBV5-4 to TRBJ1-2; the D is unclear. CDR1 is SGHNT and CDR2 is YYREEE in the germline V gene (reference sequence). This CDR3 contains 13 residues. The V end lost 0 bases, the J end lost 4 bases, and 7 bases lay between the germline ends. CDR3 DNA: TGTGCCAGCAGCTTGGTGGGGAGCTATGGCTACACCTTC. This gives the protein CASSLVGSYGYTF.

V gene TRBV28 combines with J gene TRBJ2-2, with D hard to call. Germline assignment: CDR1 MDHEN and CDR2 SYDVKM. The CDR3 sequence is 11 residues long. V dropped 7 bases and J dropped 5 bases, with 5 bases sitting between them. The CDR3 here is CASTLTGELFF. The CDR3 DNA sequence: TGTGCCAGCACCCTAACCGGGGAGCTGTTTTTT.

The V and J genes are TRBV7-3 and TRBJ1-5; D may be TRBD1 (6 bases). Germline CDR1 SGHTA, CDR2 FQGTGA. Deletions cut 2 bases from V and 0 bases from J, with 11 bases between. The CDR3 covers 16 residues. CDR3 DNA sequence: TGTGCCAGCAGCTTAGGGGGGGCATATAGCAATCAGCCCCAGCATTTT. Translating gives CASSLGGAYSNQPQHF.

In regard to this clone: The sample holds other DNA sequences that translate to the same CDR3. The chain links TRBV5-4 to TRBJ2-7, with a weak D call TRBD2 (6 bases). There are 12 residues in the CDR3. The V end was cut by 4 bases, the J end by 4 bases, with 9 bases between. Looked up from germline, CDR1 is SGHNT and CDR2 is YYREEE (reference sequence). The CDR3 coding sequence is TGTGCCAGCAGCCCTGGAGGGTACGAGCAGTACTTC. Encoded protein: CASSPGGYEQYF.

The gene calls are TRBV29-1 and TRBJ2-7; D is uncertain. The length of the CDR3 is 12 residues. The V end was cut by 2 bases, the J end by 3 bases, with 8 bases between. CDR1 is SQVTM, CDR2 ANQGSEA, per germline. CDR3 region: CSVEREDYEQYF. The CDR3 bases are TGCAGCGTTGAACGCGAGGACTACGAGCAGTACTTC.

The CDR3 here is CASSASGRGNSPLHF. The CDR3, as DNA: TGTGCCAGCAGTGCCTCAGGGCGAGGGAATTCACCCCTCCACTTT. The rearrangement joins TRBV6-6 to TRBJ1-6; D might be TRBD1 (5 bases). There are 15 residues in the CDR3. The V and J ends lost 5 bases and 7 bases respectively, with 15 bases between them. CDR1 and CDR2 from the germline V gene are MNHNY and SVGAGI (reference sequence).